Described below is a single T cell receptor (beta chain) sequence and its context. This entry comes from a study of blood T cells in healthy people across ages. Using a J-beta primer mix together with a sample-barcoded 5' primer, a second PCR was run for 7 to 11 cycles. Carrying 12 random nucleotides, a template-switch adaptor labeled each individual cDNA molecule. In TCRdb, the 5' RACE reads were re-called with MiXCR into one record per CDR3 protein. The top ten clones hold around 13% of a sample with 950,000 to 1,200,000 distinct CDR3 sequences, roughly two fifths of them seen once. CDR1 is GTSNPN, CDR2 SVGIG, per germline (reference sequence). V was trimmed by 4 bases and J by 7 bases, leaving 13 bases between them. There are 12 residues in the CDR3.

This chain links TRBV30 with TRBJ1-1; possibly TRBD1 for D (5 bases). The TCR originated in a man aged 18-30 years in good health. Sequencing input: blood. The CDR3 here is CAWTQRGGEAFF. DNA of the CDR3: TGTGCCTGGACCCAGAGGGGCGGTGAAGCTTTCTTT.